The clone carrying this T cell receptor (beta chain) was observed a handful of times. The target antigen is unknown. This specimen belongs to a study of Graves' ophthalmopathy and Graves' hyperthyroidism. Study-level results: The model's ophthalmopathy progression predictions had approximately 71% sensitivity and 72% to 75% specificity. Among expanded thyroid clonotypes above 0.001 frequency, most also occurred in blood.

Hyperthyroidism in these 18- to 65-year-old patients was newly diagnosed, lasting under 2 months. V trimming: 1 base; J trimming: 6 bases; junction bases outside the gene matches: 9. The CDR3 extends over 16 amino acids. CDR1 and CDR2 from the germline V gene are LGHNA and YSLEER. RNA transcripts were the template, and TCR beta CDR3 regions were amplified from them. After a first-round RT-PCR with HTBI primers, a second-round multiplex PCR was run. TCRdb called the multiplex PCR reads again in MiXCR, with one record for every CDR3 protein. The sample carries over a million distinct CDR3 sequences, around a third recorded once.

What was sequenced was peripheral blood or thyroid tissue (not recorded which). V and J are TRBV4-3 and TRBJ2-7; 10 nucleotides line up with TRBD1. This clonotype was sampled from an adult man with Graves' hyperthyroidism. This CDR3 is CASSQARSDRGGEQYF. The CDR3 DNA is TGCGCCAGCAGCCAAGCGCGATCGGACAGGGGGGGCGAGCAGTACTTC.